One TCR beta chain is described in this entry. Its target is unknown. Terminally differentiated effector memory CD45RA+ cells were excluded by CCR7 positive selection of CD45RO-negative cells. The sample is drawn from a study of shared clonotypes between healthy human individuals. For the study at large: A donor's plate count was three for CD4 naive and three for CD4 memory; CD8 naive had two and CD8 memory one. Whole-study findings and limits: Naive subsets generally had larger estimated richness than memory subsets. Enrolling few donors narrowed the genetic and exposure-history diversity that was represented. The naive CD4 repertoires of a handful of donors were compared, and around 5% of clonotypes were shared.

The length of the CDR3 is 15 residues. V dropped 0 bases and J dropped 5 bases, with 13 bases sitting between them. Per the germline V gene, CDR1 is MNHNY and CDR2 is SVGAGI (reference sequence). Using immunoSEQ multiplex PCR, the repertoire was profiled, and TCRdb retains in-frame clones only, with some absent. Among millions of clones listed, 90% to 95% were seen once. The receptor was derived from a young man in good health. Some clones in this sample may be carry-over from other donors' samples. Sample: naive CD8+ T cells from PBMCs. J is TRBJ2-5 and V is TRBV6-6, with D uncertain. This CDR3 is CASSYSSGPAETQYF. CDR3 sequence (DNA): TGTGCCAGCAGTTACTCTTCCGGCCCGGCGGAGACCCAGTACTTC.